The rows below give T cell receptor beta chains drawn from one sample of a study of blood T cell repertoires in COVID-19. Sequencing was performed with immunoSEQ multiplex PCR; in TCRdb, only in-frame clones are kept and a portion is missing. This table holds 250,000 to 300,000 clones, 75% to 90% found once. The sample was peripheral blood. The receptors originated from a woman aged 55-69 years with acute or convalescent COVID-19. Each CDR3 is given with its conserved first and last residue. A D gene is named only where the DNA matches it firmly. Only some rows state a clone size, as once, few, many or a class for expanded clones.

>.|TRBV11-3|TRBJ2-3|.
TGTGCCAGCAGCCCCGGACAGAGCTTGATGGAATGGGATACGCAGTATTTT
CASSPGQSLMEWDTQYF
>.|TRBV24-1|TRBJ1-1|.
TGTGCCACCAGTGATTTTCGGAACACTGAAGCTTTCTTT
CATSDFRNTEAFF
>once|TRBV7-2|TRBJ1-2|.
TGTGCCAGCAGCCCCGACTGGGAGGGCCGGTATGGCTACACCTTC
CASSPDWEGRYGYTF
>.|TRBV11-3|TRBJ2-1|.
TGTGCCAGCAGCTTAGCGGGGGAGACAGAGCAGTTCTTC
CASSLAGETEQFF
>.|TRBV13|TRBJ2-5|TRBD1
TGTGCCAGCAGCAGGCGGGACAGGGGGCCGGAGACCCAGTACTTC
CASSRRDRGPETQYF
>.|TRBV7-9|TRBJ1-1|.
TGTGCCAGCAGCCTCGGACAGACGAACACTGAAGCTTTCTTT
CASSLGQTNTEAFF
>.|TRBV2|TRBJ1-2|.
TGTGCCAGCAGTCAACAAAGAACGTATGGCTACACCTTC
CASSQQRTYGYTF
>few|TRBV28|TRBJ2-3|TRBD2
TGTGCCAGCGGGCAGCGGGGGGCGGTAGATACGCAGTATTTT
CASGQRGAVDTQYF
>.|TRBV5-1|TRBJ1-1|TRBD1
TGCGCCAGCAGGGTGGGACAGACAAGGGGGACTGAAGCTTTCTTT
CASRVGQTRGTEAFF
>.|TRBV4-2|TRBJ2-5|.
TGTGCCAGCAGCCTAGTAAGGGAGGAGACCCAGTACTTC
CASSLVREETQYF
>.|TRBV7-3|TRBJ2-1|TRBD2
TGTGCCAGCAGCCCACAGGGACTAGCGGGAGCGGGTGAGCAGTTCTTC
CASSPQGLAGAGEQFF
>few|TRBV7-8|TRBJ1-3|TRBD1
TGTGCCAGCAGCAAAGACAGGGGCGCCGTCTCTGGAAACACCATATATTTT
CASSKDRGAVSGNTIYF
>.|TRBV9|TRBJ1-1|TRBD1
TGTGCCAGCAGCCCCAGGCCCTTTACAGGGGTGGCTTTCTTT
CASSPRPFTGVAFF
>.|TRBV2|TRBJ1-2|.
TGTGCCAGCAGCGTAACAAGGGGCTATGGCTACACCTTC
CASSVTRGYGYTF
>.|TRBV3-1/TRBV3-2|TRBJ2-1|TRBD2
TGTGCCAGCAGCCGATCGACTAGCGGGGGTCTCTACAATGAGCAGTTCTTC
CASSRSTSGGLYNEQFF
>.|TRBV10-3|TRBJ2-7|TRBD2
TGTGCCACCCCGGGAGGAGGCGAGCAGTACTTC
CATPGGGEQYF
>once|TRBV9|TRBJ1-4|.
TGTGCCAGCAGTACTGAGGGCAGGCCCCCAACTAATGAAAAACTGTTTTTT
CASSTEGRPPTNEKLFF
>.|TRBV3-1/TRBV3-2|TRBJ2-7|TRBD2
TGTGCCAGCAGCCAAGCTCTTGGACTAGCGGGAGGGAAGCAGTACTTC
CASSQALGLAGGKQYF
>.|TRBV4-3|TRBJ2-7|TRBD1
TGCGCCAGCAGCCAGATACCGGGACAGGGATACGAGCAGTACTTC
CASSQIPGQGYEQYF
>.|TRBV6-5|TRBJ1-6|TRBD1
TGTGCCAGCCTACAGGGGATCAACTCACCCCTCCACTTT
CASLQGINSPLHF
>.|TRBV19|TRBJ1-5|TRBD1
TGTGCCAGTAGTGCATTGGGACAGGGTGTAAATCAGCCCCAGCATTTT
CASSALGQGVNQPQHF
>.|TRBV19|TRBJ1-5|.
TGTGCCAGTAGTATAGTGAGAAATAGCAATCAGCCCCAGCATTTT
CASSIVRNSNQPQHF
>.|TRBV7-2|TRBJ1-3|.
TGTGCCAGCAGCTTAGCGTACAGAGACTCTGGAAACACCATATATTTT
CASSLAYRDSGNTIYF
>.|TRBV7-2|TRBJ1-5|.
TGTGCCAGCAGCTTAATTCTGAATCAGCCCCAGCATTTT
CASSLILNQPQHF
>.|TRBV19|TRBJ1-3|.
TGTGCCAGTAGTATGGTGAACTACTCTGGAAACACCATATATTTT
CASSMVNYSGNTIYF
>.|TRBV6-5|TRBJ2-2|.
TGTGCCAGCCTAAGGAGGAACACCGGGGAGCTGTTTTTT
CASLRRNTGELFF
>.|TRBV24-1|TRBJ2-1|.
TGTGCCACCAGTGATTTTCTGGAGCAGTTCTTC
CATSDFLEQFF
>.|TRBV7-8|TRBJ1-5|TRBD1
TGTGCCAGCAGCCTTAACTCCGGGACAGGGAATCAGCCCCAGCATTTT
CASSLNSGTGNQPQHF
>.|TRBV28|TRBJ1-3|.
TGTGCCAGCAGTTTACCTACAGGGTCTGGAAACACCATATATTTT
CASSLPTGSGNTIYF
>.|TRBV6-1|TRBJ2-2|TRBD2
TGTGCCAGCAGTGAACGTAGCGGGAGTATAACCGGGGAGCTGTTTTTT
CASSERSGSITGELFF
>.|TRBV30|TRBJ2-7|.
TGTGCCTGGGAACCGGGTTCATGGCTCGAGCAGTACTTC
CAWEPGSWLEQYF
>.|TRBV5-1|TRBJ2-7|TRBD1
TGCGCCAGCCGGGATGGGACAGGGGGGTACGAGCAGTACTTC
CASRDGTGGYEQYF
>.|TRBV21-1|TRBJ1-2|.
TGTGCCAGCAGCATAGGCAGGACTCTTTATGGCTACACCTTC
CASSIGRTLYGYTF
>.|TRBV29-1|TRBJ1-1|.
TGCAGCTCGACAAGCTTCGGGGTGAACACTGAAGCTTTCTTT
CSSTSFGVNTEAFF
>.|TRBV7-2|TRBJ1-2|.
TGTGCCAGCAGCTCCAAAGGGGGTTATGGCTACACCTTC
CASSSKGGYGYTF
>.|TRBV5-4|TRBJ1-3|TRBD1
TGTGCCAGCAGCTCGGACAGGGCAGGAAACACCATATATTTT
CASSSDRAGNTIYF
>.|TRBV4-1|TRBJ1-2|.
TGCGCCAGCAGCCAGATTATAGCAGGGGCCGGCTACACCTTC
CASSQIIAGAGYTF
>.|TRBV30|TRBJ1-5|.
TGTGCCATGGACCAGGGCTTGCAGCCCCAGCATTTT
CAMDQGLQPQHF
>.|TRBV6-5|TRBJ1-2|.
TGTGCCAGCAGTTACTCTTGGGCGTCAGCTAACTATGGCTACACCTTC
CASSYSWASANYGYTF
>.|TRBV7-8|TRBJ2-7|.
TGTGCCAGCAGCTTATCCTCCTCCTACGAGCAGTACTTC
CASSLSSSYEQYF